Below are 28 T cell receptor beta chains sequenced from a single sample in a study of shared T cell receptors in the human thymus. Assay used: immunoSEQ multiplex PCR; TCRdb lists only in-frame clones, some missing. The repertoire has about 660,000 clones, over 75% of them found once; the top ten carry 0.0094%. These data also featured in a second study, about human thymus T cells.

The sequenced sample consisted of thymocytes. The receptors shown here come from a boy under three years old with a congenital heart defect.

This clone occurred a few times. The rearrangement joins TRBV6-1 to TRBJ2-7; 7 nucleotides match TRBD2. CDR3 length: 18 residues. The V segment lost 1 base and the J segment 0 bases; nucleotides outside the gene matches: 12. The germline V gene encodes CDR1 MNHNS and CDR2 SASEGT. Written as DNA, the CDR3 is TGTGCCAGCAGTGAAGAGTCTGTTGGGGGGGTTAGCTCCTACGAGCAGTACTTC. It codes for CASSEESVGGVSSYEQYF.

The V and J genes are TRBV6-5 and TRBJ2-1, with D maybe TRBD2 (5 bases). Germline CDR1 is MNHEY and CDR2 is SVGAGI. Trimming stripped 6 bases from V and 8 bases from J, with 11 bases between. CDR3 length: 12 residues. CDR3 nucleotide sequence: TGTGCCAGCAGAACTAGTGGCGATGAGCAGTTCTTC. This translates into CASRTSGDEQFF.

This clone was counted only a few times. The chain carries TRBV19 and TRBJ2-3, with D uncertain. Per the germline V gene, CDR1 is LNHDA and CDR2 is SQIVND (reference sequence). This CDR3 spans 14 amino acids. Trimming shortened V by 10 bases and J by 3 bases, and 17 bases separated the two germline ends. The CDR3 loop reads CATRLQSPTDTQYF. In nucleotides, the CDR3 is TGTGCCACGCGACTCCAGTCGCCTACAGATACGCAGTATTTT. The variable domain in full, with the rest retrieved from reference TRBV19 and TRBJ2-3, is DGGITQSPKYLFRKEGQNVTLSCEQNLNHDAMYWYRQDPGQGLRLIYYSQIVNDFQKGDIAEGYSVSREKKESFPLTVTSAQKNPTAFYLCATRLQSPTDTQYFGPGTRLTVL.

The chain carries TRBV11-1 and TRBJ1-6; 8 nucleotides line up with TRBD1. V dropped 6 bases and J dropped 8; count of bases not matched to a gene: 9. The CDR3 has 15 residues. Germline-derived CDR1 and CDR2 are SGHAT and FQDESV (reference sequence). CDR3: CASRGGQGGDSPLHF. DNA of the CDR3: TGTGCCAGCAGGGGCGGACAGGGAGGAGATTCACCCCTCCACTTT.

V is TRBV19 and J is TRBJ1-2, with TRBD1 matching over 10 bases. Per the germline V gene, CDR1 is LNHDA and CDR2 is SQIVND (reference sequence). This CDR3 has 15 amino acids. With 5 bases clipped from V and 9 bases from J, the junction kept 12 bases outside the gene matches. CDR3 DNA sequence: TGTGCCAGTAGTTCGGCTCCCGGGACAGGGGCCTGCTACACCTTC. This translates into CASSSAPGTGACYTF.

The chain recombines TRBV14 with TRBJ2-7; the D gene is possibly TRBD1 (5 bases). The germline V and J ends were trimmed by 1 base and 6 bases, with 10 bases remaining between them. CDR3 length: 13 amino acids. Germline assignment: CDR1 SGHDN and CDR2 FVKESK. The chain's CDR3 is CASSQGGGFEQYF. The DNA of the CDR3 is TGTGCCAGCAGCCAAGGGGGCGGCTTCGAGCAGTACTTC.

The rearrangement joins TRBV6-1 to TRBJ1-2; D perhaps matches TRBD1 (6 bases). There are 14 residues in the CDR3. Germline values: CDR1 MNHNS, CDR2 SASEGT. The V gene lost 5 bases and the J gene lost 2 bases, with 12 bases spanning the gap. CDR3 amino acids: CASSPGTQNYGYTF. The CDR3 DNA is TGTGCCAGCAGTCCCGGGACACAAAACTATGGCTACACCTTC.

V gene TRBV5-5 combines with J gene TRBJ2-2; tentatively, D is TRBD1 (5 bases). V lost 0 bases to trimming and J lost 3 bases, with 9 bases between them. Looked up from germline, CDR1 is SGHKS and CDR2 is YYEKEE (reference sequence). The CDR3 consists of 15 residues. The DNA for the CDR3 is TGTGCCAGCAGCTTGGAGCCAGGGTACACCGGGGAGCTGTTTTTT. It specifies CASSLEPGYTGELFF.

The V call is TRBV4-3, the J call TRBJ2-7; 9 nucleotides line up with TRBD2. Germline V gene sequence: CDR1 LGHNA, CDR2 YSLEER. V lost 0 bases to trimming and J lost 5 bases; unmatched junction nucleotides: 17. This CDR3 spans 19 amino acids. CDR3 in amino acids: CASSQDWGWGSGGFHEQYF. The CDR3 DNA follows: TGCGCCAGCAGCCAAGATTGGGGGTGGGGTAGCGGGGGTTTCCACGAGCAGTACTTC.

The J gene is TRBJ2-7, the V gene TRBV4-1, with 7 nucleotides matching TRBD1. Matching the DNA end better, TRBJ2-1 makes the J call doubtful. CDR3 size: 12 residues. Germline V lookup: CDR1 MGHRA, CDR2 YSYEKL. The CDR3 here is CASSSRDSPQFF. CDR3 nucleotide sequence: TGCGCCAGCAGCTCCCGGGACAGTCCGCAGTTCTTC.

The chain employs TRBV4-2 and TRBJ2-1; 7 bases line up with TRBD2. This CDR3 is 13 amino acids long. Germline CDR1 is LGHNA and CDR2 is YNFKEQ. J was trimmed by 9 bases and V by 8 bases; bases with no gene match: 10. The CDR3 DNA reads as TGTGCCAGCTCGACTAGCCGACGGAGTGAGCAGTTCTTC. It codes for CASSTSRRSEQFF.

The rearrangement joins TRBV5-1 to TRBJ1-2; TRBD1 matches 8 bases. Losses at the gene ends were 4 bases for V and 3 bases for J; bases not matched to a gene: 11. Germline-derived CDR1 and CDR2 are SGHRS and YFSETQ. The CDR3 contains 16 residues. The CDR3 DNA reads TGCGCCAGCAGCCCGGACAGGGCCATTGCTTACTATGGCTACACCTTC. Translating gives CASSPDRAIAYYGYTF.

V usage is TRBV30 and J usage is TRBJ2-4; D ambiguous. V lost 3 bases to trimming and J lost 0 bases, with 9 bases between them. There are 14 residues in the CDR3. Germline V gene data show CDR1 as GTSNPN and CDR2 as SVGIG (reference sequence). The CDR3 sequence: CAWRAPVAKNIQYF. CDR3 sequence (DNA): TGTGCCTGGAGGGCCCCCGTAGCCAAAAACATTCAGTACTTC.

As DNA, the CDR3 is TGCGCCAGCAGCCGCGGGGGGGTTGGGACCTACGAGCAGTACTTC. Its protein is CASSRGGVGTYEQYF. The chain links TRBV10-2 to TRBJ2-7; TRBD2 aligns across 9 bases. V lost 6 bases to trimming and J lost 2 bases; unmatched junction nucleotides: 8. The CDR3 contains 15 residues. The V gene's germline CDR1 is WSHSY and CDR2 SAAADI.

This chain uses TRBV28 with TRBJ1-5; 7 positions agree with TRBD1. Germline V gives CDR1 MDHEN, CDR2 SYDVKM. This CDR3 is 17 amino acids long. V lost 6 bases and J lost 0; bases outside the gene matches: 11. The CDR3, as DNA: TGTGCCAGCAGAGGGGACAGACTTCTTAATAGCAATCAGCCCCAGCATTTT. Translating gives CASRGDRLLNSNQPQHF.

This chain joins TRBV19 and TRBJ1-5; D may be TRBD1 (5 bases). V lost 9 bases and J lost 8, with 17 bases in between. Germline assignment: CDR1 LNHDA and CDR2 SQIVND (reference sequence). The CDR3 is made up of 13 amino acids. CDR3 sequence (DNA): TGTGCCAGCGAACAGGACCCTAGGGAGCCCCAGCATTTT. It codes for CASEQDPREPQHF.

J is TRBJ2-2 and V is TRBV28; 9 nucleotides line up with TRBD1. Germline V gives CDR1 MDHEN, CDR2 SYDVKM. V lost 3 bases, J lost 6 bases, and 8 bases stayed unmatched. The length of the CDR3 is 16 residues. The CDR3 DNA is TGTGCCAGCAGTTTTTTCAGGGACAGGGATTCCGGGGAGCTGTTTTTT. Protein product: CASSFFRDRDSGELFF.

V usage is TRBV2 and J usage is TRBJ2-2, with a tentative D call TRBD1 (5 bases). Trimming shortened V by 2 bases and J by 4 bases, and 5 bases separated the two germline ends. Germline CDR1 and CDR2: SNHLY and FYNNEI. This CDR3 spans 13 amino acids. CDR3 region: CASSEQGTGELFF. DNA of the CDR3: TGTGCCAGCAGTGAACAGGGCACCGGGGAGCTGTTTTTT.

The genes are TRBV4-3 and TRBJ2-2; a weak D match, TRBD2 (6 bases). Deletions cut 1 base from V and 0 bases from J, with 9 bases between. Germline-derived CDR1 and CDR2 are LGHNA and YSLEER. CDR3 length equals 16 residues. The CDR3 reads CASSQGGGANTGELFF. CDR3 coding DNA: TGCGCCAGCAGCCAAGGGGGCGGGGCGAACACCGGGGAGCTGTTTTTT.

This chain uses TRBV27 with TRBJ1-6; D is possibly TRBD1 (6 bases). V lost 8 bases to trimming and J lost 2 bases, with 16 bases between them. Germline-derived CDR1 and CDR2 are MNHEY and SMNVEV (reference sequence). The CDR3 runs to 16 residues. CDR3 amino acids: CASSRTALTYNSPLHF. CDR3 sequence (DNA): TGTGCCAGCTCCCGGACAGCCCTGACCTATAATTCACCCCTCCACTTT.

As to this clone: The CDR3 does not close with the conserved phenylalanine or tryptophan, likely indicating a read error. Because the CDR3's place on the DNA is in doubt, the DNA is left out and the CDR3 is given as listed by TCRdb. This chain joins TRBV21-1 and TRBJ2-7; the listed D gene, TRBD1, was not tested against the DNA. TRBV21-1 is a pseudogene locus. From its first to its last residue, the CDR3 has 15 amino acids. The chain's CDR3 is CASSKDEGAAYEQYL.

The chain employs TRBV28 and TRBJ2-5, with a tentative D call TRBD2 (6 bases). The V and J ends lost 2 bases and 5 bases respectively, with 15 bases between them. From germline, CDR1 is MDHEN and CDR2 SYDVKM. There are 15 residues in the CDR3. The CDR3 bases are TGTGCCAGCAGTTTACCCCGGGAGCTTGGGGAGACCCAGTACTTC. Amino acids: CASSLPRELGETQYF.

The chain employs TRBV6-5 and TRBJ1-1, with D unresolved. The CDR3 sequence is 11 residues long. The V and J ends lost 5 bases and 6 bases respectively, with 7 bases between them. CDR1 and CDR2 from the germline V gene are MNHEY and SVGAGI. CDR3 sequence reads: CASSSGAEAFF. The CDR3 nucleotides are TGTGCCAGCAGTAGCGGGGCTGAAGCTTTCTTT.

The chain has TRBV29-1 and TRBJ2-7; no clear D. Germline-derived CDR1 and CDR2 are SQVTM and ANQGSEA. The V gene lost 8 bases and the J gene lost 6 bases, with 8 bases spanning the gap. This CDR3 has 9 amino acids. The CDR3 DNA is TGCAGCTTCTCCAGCGAGCAGTACTTC. The encoded protein is CSFSSEQYF.

This clone was detected only once. At one end, the junction sequence differs from germline, possibly due to a read error. The V gene is TRBV27, the J gene TRBJ2-3; D might be TRBD1 (6 bases). Per the germline V gene, CDR1 is MNHEY and CDR2 is SMNVEV (reference sequence). The length of the CDR3 is 20 residues. The CDR3: CASGFLGTKPQGNGADTQYF. The CDR3 DNA reads as TGTGCCAGCGGTTTCCTCGGAACGAAGCCCCAGGGGAATGGCGCAGATACGCAGTATTTT.

The CDR3 nucleotides read TGTGCCAGCAGCGAAAAGGGATCAGGGGAGACAGGGAAGAACACTGAAGCTTTCTTT. Protein: CASSEKGSGETGKNTEAFF. The chain couples TRBV11-2 to TRBJ1-1, with TRBD1 identical over 7 bases. The V gene's germline CDR1 is SGHAT and CDR2 FQNNGV. Germline trimming cut 5 bases from V and 1 base from J; bases unmatched to any gene: 19. This CDR3 is built from 19 residues.

The gene calls are TRBV9 and TRBJ1-1; no reliable D call. The V end was cut by 0 bases, the J end by 2 bases, with 8 bases between. The CDR3 runs 14 residues. Germline CDR1 reads SGDLS; CDR2 reads YYNGEE. The CDR3 region is CASSVGPNNTEAFF. The CDR3 bases are TGTGCCAGCAGCGTAGGGCCGAACAACACTGAAGCTTTCTTT.

The chain recombines TRBV6-6 with TRBJ2-7, with TRBD1 identical over 7 bases. The CDR3 totals 13 residues. Looked up from germline, CDR1 is MNHNY and CDR2 is SVGAGI (reference sequence). Germline trimming cut 5 bases from V and 2 bases from J; bases unmatched to any gene: 3. Here the CDR3 reads CASSGDRTYEQYF. In DNA, the CDR3 is TGTGCCAGCAGTGGGGACAGAACCTACGAGCAGTACTTC.